A selection of T cell receptor beta chains follows, all from one sample in a study of T cell responses to AZD1222 COVID-19 vaccine. Data came from immunoSEQ multiplex PCR; TCRdb stores just in-frame clones and leaves some out. This sample has over 150,000 clones, with about 90% found just once. The sequencing here drew on peripheral blood, taken on day 0 of AZD1222 vaccination. These receptors were collected from an adult in good health. The conserved cysteine and the conserved F or W are not part of the CDR3 here.

CDR3	V	J
ASSRQTTGELF	TRBV7-9	TRBJ2-2
SVEWGDYTEAF	TRBV29-1	TRBJ1-1
ASSPDGTGSSGANVLT	TRBV7-6	TRBJ2-6
ASIRSGANYGYT	TRBV6-6	TRBJ1-2
ASRNADSYNEQF	TRBV5-1	TRBJ2-1
ASSGSGAKYGYT	TRBV7-2	TRBJ1-2
ASSPGSRSTGELF	TRBV18	TRBJ2-2
ASSSTAGNTGELF	TRBV5-1	TRBJ2-2
ASSIIGDEQF	TRBV19	TRBJ2-1
ASSVDLGQETQY	TRBV9	TRBJ2-5
ASSLDRAREQY	TRBV5-1	TRBJ2-7
ATSSGTSSGNTIY	TRBV7-8	TRBJ1-3
ASTQAGRGLYEQY	TRBV6-5	TRBJ2-7
SVAGQGAYEQY	TRBV29-1	TRBJ2-7
ASSVARDRVANTGELF	TRBV9	TRBJ2-2
ASSSYKFEQF	TRBV5-6	TRBJ2-1
ASSPLGSGNYNEQF	TRBV7-9	TRBJ2-1
ASSAAGTDNEKLF	TRBV6-5	TRBJ1-4
ASSQPGQAHTEAF	TRBV4-1	TRBJ1-1
ASSLDGRGDEQY	TRBV5-1	TRBJ2-7
ASSPGVRTNQPQH	TRBV18	TRBJ1-5
ASSFEGKNSPLH	TRBV27	TRBJ1-6
ASSLPAGETQY	TRBV5-1	TRBJ2-5
ASSGQGAYSPLH	TRBV18	TRBJ1-6
ASSMGGTNTEAF	TRBV19	TRBJ1-1
ASSPVEGGDPLH	TRBV18	TRBJ1-6
ASSLMGQGATYEQY	TRBV5-1	TRBJ2-7